These T cell receptor beta chains were read from a single sample in a study of blood T cell repertoires in COVID-19. Sequenced by immunoSEQ multiplex PCR; TCRdb stores in-frame clones only, minus some. The sample has some 320,000 clones, about 90% seen once. Sequencing input: PBMCs or T cells enriched from blood (not recorded which). The receptor source for this set is a woman aged 25 to 39 who had recovered from COVID-19. The CDR3 runs from the conserved cysteine through the conserved F or W. A D gene is named only where the DNA matches it firmly. Some rows mark clone size as missing; the rest say once, few, many or name a class of expanded clone.

>NA|TRBV7-2|TRBJ1-3|NA
CASSLAGQGSGNTIYF
TGTGCCAGCAGCTTAGCGGGGCAGGGCTCTGGAAACACCATATATTTT
>TRBD2|TRBV24-1|TRBJ2-5|NA
CATRASGGNQETQYF
TGTGCCACCAGAGCTAGCGGGGGGAATCAAGAGACCCAGTACTTC
>TRBD1|TRBV5-4|TRBJ2-3|NA
CASSSWGQGVPDTQYF
TGTGCCAGCAGCTCCTGGGGACAGGGAGTGCCAGATACGCAGTATTTT
>TRBD1|TRBV10-1|TRBJ2-5|once
CASSEGGAGGLQETQYF
TGCGCCAGCAGTGAGGGTGGGGCAGGGGGTCTTCAAGAGACCCAGTACTTC
>NA|TRBV20-1|TRBJ1-1|few
CSATGNTEAFF
TGCAGTGCTACAGGGAACACTGAAGCTTTCTTT
>TRBD1|TRBV4-3|TRBJ1-1|NA
CASSQDRGRYTEAFF
TGCGCCAGCAGCCAAGACAGGGGGCGATACACTGAAGCTTTCTTT
>NA|TRBV29-1|TRBJ2-1|NA
CSASLDYNEQFF
TGCAGCGCAAGCCTAGATTACAATGAGCAGTTCTTC
>NA|TRBV2|TRBJ2-6|NA
CASTLPGGTSGANVLTF
TGTGCCAGCACTCTGCCCGGCGGAACCTCTGGCGCCAACGTCCTGACTTTC
>TRBD1|TRBV11-2|TRBJ1-1|NA
CASSPRRGTGDNTEAFF
TGTGCCAGCAGCCCTAGGAGGGGGACAGGGGATAATACTGAAGCTTTCTTT
>NA|TRBV6-1|TRBJ1-6|NA
CASSERESPLHF
TGTGCCAGCAGTGAGAGGGAATCACCCCTCCACTTT
>NA|TRBV19|TRBJ2-7|once
CASSIEEGGYEQYF
TGTGCCAGTAGTATAGAGGAAGGAGGCTACGAGCAGTACTTC
>NA|TRBV5-4|TRBJ2-7|NA
CASRRDSYEQYF
TGTGCCAGCAGACGAGACTCCTACGAGCAGTACTTC
>NA|TRBV2|TRBJ1-6|NA
CASSETGQLNSPLHF
TGTGCCAGCAGTGAGACGGGACAACTTAATTCACCCCTCCACTTT
>TRBD2|TRBV5-1|TRBJ2-1|NA
CASSLVAGGLNEQFF
TGCGCCAGCAGCTTGGTAGCGGGGGGGCTAAATGAGCAGTTCTTC
>NA|TRBV7-2|TRBJ1-4|NA
CASSLSPGWANEKLFF
TGTGCCAGCAGCTTAAGCCCCGGGTGGGCTAATGAAAAACTGTTTTTT
>TRBD1|TRBV5-1|TRBJ1-2|NA
CASSSLQGVPGYGYTF
TGCGCCAGCAGCTCACTCCAGGGGGTGCCTGGCTATGGCTACACCTTC
>NA|TRBV9|TRBJ1-5|NA
CASSVGQYSNQPQHF
TGTGCCAGCAGCGTAGGACAGTATAGCAATCAGCCCCAGCATTTT
>TRBD1|TRBV4-2|TRBJ2-1|NA
CASSQDKTGGGYNEQFF
TGTGCCAGCAGCCAAGACAAGACAGGGGGCGGATACAATGAGCAGTTCTTC
>NA|TRBV7-9|TRBJ1-1|NA
CASSPGRTLEGTEAFF
TGTGCCAGCAGCCCGGGCCGGACGCTGGAGGGGACTGAAGCTTTCTTT
>NA|TRBV30|TRBJ1-4|NA
CAWKRVGGTNEKLFF
TGTGCCTGGAAACGAGTTGGGGGGACTAATGAAAAACTGTTTTTT
>NA|TRBV29-1|TRBJ1-1|few
CSGGLSPNTEAFF
TGCAGCGGGGGGTTATCCCCCAACACTGAAGCTTTCTTT
>TRBD2|TRBV2|TRBJ2-3|NA
CASSERLAGILGTDTQYF
TGTGCCAGCAGTGAGAGGCTAGCGGGGATCCTCGGCACAGATACGCAGTATTTT
>NA|TRBV5-1|TRBJ1-3|NA
CASSLDMRSSGNTIYF
TGCGCCAGCAGCTTGGATATGAGAAGCTCTGGAAACACCATATATTTT
>NA|TRBV6-5|TRBJ2-7|NA
CASMPPGHNYPEYF
TGTGCCAGCATGCCACCTGGCCACAACTATCCCGAGTACTTC
>NA|TRBV7-2|TRBJ1-6|NA
CASSLNAGAPPLHF
TGTGCCAGCAGCTTAAATGCGGGGGCCCCACCCCTCCACTTT
>NA|TRBV7-9|TRBJ1-5|NA
CASSSGDQPQHF
TGTGCCAGCAGCTCGGGGGATCAGCCCCAGCATTTT
>NA|TRBV30|TRBJ2-2|NA
CAWSEEGRWTGELFF
TGTGCCTGGAGTGAAGAAGGCAGGTGGACCGGGGAGCTGTTTTTT
>TRBD2|TRBV7-3|TRBJ2-1|NA
CASSPRSGAIYNEQFF
TGTGCCAGCAGTCCCCGTAGCGGGGCGATATACAATGAGCAGTTCTTC
>TRBD2|TRBV11-2|TRBJ2-7|NA
CASSFSGGYEQYF
TGTGCCAGCAGCTTCAGCGGGGGCTACGAGCAGTACTTC
>TRBD2|TRBV11-2|TRBJ2-1|NA
CASSLVAGMGEQFF
TGTGCCAGCAGCTTAGTAGCGGGGATGGGCGAGCAGTTCTTC
>TRBD2|TRBV3-1/TRBV3-2|TRBJ2-3|once
CASSQDRAGLRDTQYF
TGTGCCAGCAGCCAAGATAGAGCGGGGCTACGAGATACGCAGTATTTT
>NA|TRBV29-1|TRBJ2-6|NA
CSAAQGSGANVLTF
TGCAGCGCCGCACAGGGCTCAGGGGCCAACGTCCTGACTTTC
>NA|TRBV23-1|TRBJ2-2|NA
CASSPATGYSFNTGELFF
TGCGCCAGCAGTCCAGCGACAGGCTACTCCTTCAACACCGGGGAGCTGTTTTTT
>NA|TRBV2|TRBJ2-7|NA
CASRQQGAEQYF
TGTGCCAGCAGGCAACAGGGCGCCGAGCAGTACTTC
>NA|TRBV28|TRBJ2-3|NA
CASSFTGVLADTQYF
TGTGCCAGCAGTTTTACAGGAGTTCTCGCAGATACGCAGTATTTT
>NA|TRBV30|TRBJ2-7|NA
CAWKGQGRTYEQYF
TGTGCCTGGAAAGGGCAGGGAAGGACCTACGAGCAGTACTTC
>NA|TRBV7-6|TRBJ2-5|NA
CASSSPVGGGQGTQYF
TGTGCCAGCAGCTCCCCGGTGGGTGGGGGCCAAGGGACCCAGTACTTC
>NA|TRBV20-1|TRBJ2-3|NA
CSARVADTQYF
TGCAGTGCTAGAGTCGCAGATACGCAGTATTTT
>TRBD1|TRBV18|TRBJ1-4|NA
CASSFGTATEKLFF
TGTGCCAGCTCATTTGGGACAGCTACTGAAAAACTGTTTTTT
>TRBD1|TRBV6-5|TRBJ1-6|NA
CASSSRRDSYNSPLHF
TGTGCCAGCAGTTCACGCCGGGACAGTTATAATTCACCCCTCCACTTT
>TRBD1|TRBV6-5|TRBJ2-1|once
CASSSTGVEQFF
TGTGCCAGCAGTTCAACAGGGGTCGAGCAGTTCTTC
>NA|TRBV6-2/TRBV6-3|TRBJ1-4|NA
CASSYSWLRDEKLFF
TGTGCCAGCAGTTACTCGTGGCTGAGGGATGAAAAACTGTTTTTT
>NA|TRBV11-2|TRBJ1-6|NA
CASSLQGNNSPLHF
TGTGCCAGCAGCTTGCAGGGTAATAATTCACCCCTCCACTTT
>NA|TRBV6-5|TRBJ1-4|few
CASSYSSEGNEKLFF
TGTGCCAGCAGTTACTCCTCGGAGGGGAACGAAAAACTGTTTTTT
>NA|TRBV11-2|TRBJ1-2|NA
CASSPLYDYTF
TGTGCCAGCAGCCCGCTATATGACTACACCTTC
>TRBD1|TRBV14|TRBJ1-1|NA
CASSQARRTGRAFF
TGTGCCAGCAGCCAAGCTCGTCGGACAGGGAGGGCTTTCTTT
>TRBD1|TRBV6-5|TRBJ2-1|NA
CASSRRTGLAREQFF
TGTGCCAGCAGCCGAAGGACAGGTCTAGCCCGTGAGCAGTTCTTC
>NA|TRBV7-2|TRBJ1-2|NA
CASRGGGLAYGYTF
TGTGCCAGCAGAGGGGGGGGATTGGCCTATGGCTACACCTTC
>NA|TRBV19|TRBJ2-1|NA
CASKQYPNEQFF
TGTGCCAGTAAGCAATACCCCAATGAGCAGTTCTTC
>TRBD1|TRBV3-1/TRBV3-2|TRBJ1-2|NA
CASSSRDREARGYTF
TGTGCCAGCAGTTCGCGGGACAGGGAGGCGCGGGGCTACACCTTC
>NA|TRBV5-1|TRBJ1-2|NA
CASSLEVANLWGYTF
TGCGCCAGCAGCTTGGAAGTCGCAAACTTGTGGGGCTACACCTTC
>TRBD1|TRBV19|TRBJ1-5|once
CASSTTDRAGQPQHF
TGTGCCAGTAGTACTACGGACAGGGCGGGACAGCCCCAGCATTTT
>TRBD1|TRBV7-9|TRBJ2-7|NA
CASSLGQGQGNYEQYF
TGTGCCAGCAGCTTAGGCCAGGGACAGGGGAACTACGAGCAGTACTTC
>TRBD1|TRBV19|TRBJ1-4|NA
CASSVVRGRWATNEKLFF
TGTGCCAGTAGTGTCGTCAGGGGGCGGTGGGCAACTAATGAAAAACTGTTTTTT
>TRBD1|TRBV13|TRBJ1-1|NA
CASRSAQGAGAFF
TGTGCCAGCAGAAGTGCACAGGGGGCCGGAGCTTTCTTT